Listed below are T cell receptor beta chains from one sample, sequenced in a study of cytomegalovirus exposure and HLA in healthy donors. Clones were read by immunoSEQ multiplex PCR, and TCRdb kept only the in-frame ones, dropping some. Of more than 95,000 clones in the sample, roughly 85% were seen once. The sample consisted of PBMCs. The receptor set was obtained from a man younger than 35 in good health and CMV-seropositive. Each CDR3 is given with its conserved first and last residue. A D gene is named only where the DNA matches it firmly. Rows give clone size only sometimes, using once, few, many, or a class for an expanded clone.

size,D,V,J,DNA,CDR3
once,.,TRBV19,TRBJ1-6,TGTGCCAGTAGTCCCACAGGGAATTCACCCCTCCACTTT,CASSPTGNSPLHF
.,.,TRBV2,TRBJ1-1,TGTGCCAGCAGTGGGGTGGACACCCGGAAACCTGAAGCTTTCTTT,CASSGVDTRKPEAFF
.,.,TRBV28,TRBJ2-7,TGTGCCAGCCAGGGTATGAGCTACGAGCAGTACTTC,CASQGMSYEQYF
.,.,TRBV6-6,TRBJ2-1,TGTGCCAGCTCAGGTGGTGAGCAGTTCTTC,CASSGGEQFF
.,.,TRBV7-7,TRBJ2-2,TGTGCCATCCAGGGGAGAAACACCGGGGAGCTGTTTTTT,CAIQGRNTGELFF
.,TRBD2,TRBV30,TRBJ2-3,TGTGCCTGGAGCGTACTAGCGCTACCCACAGATACGCAGTATTTT,CAWSVLALPTDTQYF
.,.,TRBV30,TRBJ1-5,TGTGCCTGGACAAATGGAGGGAGCAATCAGCCCCAGCATTTT,CAWTNGGSNQPQHF
.,TRBD1,TRBV10-1,TRBJ2-1,TGCGCCGGAGTACCGGGACAGTTCAATGAGCAGTTCTTC,CAGVPGQFNEQFF
once,TRBD2,TRBV28,TRBJ2-2,TGTGCCGCGAGAGGGGCTAGCGGGACAGTCGGGGAGCTGTTTTTT,CAARGASGTVGELFF
.,.,TRBV5-1,TRBJ2-2,TGCGCCAGCAGCTTGGGGGGGGACACCGGGGAGCTGTTTTTT,CASSLGGDTGELFF
.,TRBD2,TRBV15,TRBJ2-2,TGTGCCACCTTGATAGCGGGGACCGGGGAGCTGTTTTTT,CATLIAGTGELFF
.,TRBD2,TRBV6-4,TRBJ2-1,TGTGCCAGCAGTGAAGCGGGGGGGTACAATGAGCAGTTCTTC,CASSEAGGYNEQFF
.,TRBD1,TRBV19,TRBJ2-1,TGTGCCAGTAGTATCGGGACAGTCTTTCTGAATGAGCAGTTCTTC,CASSIGTVFLNEQFF
.,.,TRBV13,TRBJ2-4,TGTGCCAGCAGCTTAGCTGAACTAGCCAAAAACATTCAGTACTTC,CASSLAELAKNIQYF
.,TRBD1,TRBV5-6,TRBJ2-7,TGTGCCAGCAGCTCGGGACAGGGGGCTTCGCACGAGCAGTACTTC,CASSSGQGASHEQYF
.,.,TRBV4-2,TRBJ2-7,TGTGCCAGCAGCCCTCTACCCCCCTACGAGCAGTACTTC,CASSPLPPYEQYF
.,TRBD1,TRBV7-2,TRBJ2-1,TGTGCCAGCAGCATAGACAGGGAAATCTCCTACAATGAGCAGTTCTTC,CASSIDREISYNEQFF
.,.,TRBV27,TRBJ2-5,TGTGCCAGCAGTTTACTGGCGGAACAAGAGACCCAGTACTTC,CASSLLAEQETQYF